This entry concerns a single T cell receptor beta chain. The specificity of this receptor is unknown. The input lacks base qualities; no much larger clone sits a single base away. This sample stems from a study of T-cell reconstitution after alpha-beta-depleted transplantation in children (dated by TCRdb to about 2016). Turning to the overall study: The study quantitatively tracked T-cell immune reconstitution after TCRalphabeta/CD19-depleted allogeneic hematopoietic cell transplantation in children using TCR repertoire profiling.

The germline V gene gives CDR1 as LGHNA and CDR2 as YNFKEQ. The junction shows trimming of 6 bases on V and 5 bases on J, and the gene matches do not reach 9 bases of it. The CDR3, from cysteine to phenylalanine, totals 15 residues. CDR3 DNA only is kept here, 45 bases in frame from base 1. Libraries were prepared through PCR. Sequenced using an Illumina HiSeq 2500. Molecular barcoding was employed in the preparation of TCR libraries, with unique molecular identifiers being used to normalize TCRbeta repertoire quantification. Through fastp at Q25 and MiXCR, TCRdb rebuilt clones from the public reads, retaining in-frame beta chains. For every CDR3 protein sequence, its rows merge into one entry that carries the most common genes and DNA. Present in this sample are over 400,000 distinct CDR3 sequences, roughly an eighth of which were seen just once. Around 5.6% of the sample rests with the top ten.

The source was PBMCs from the stem cell graft donor, collected from the stem cell graft. The sequence joins TRBV4-2 to TRBJ2-1, and 8 junctional nucleotides match TRBD2. The sequence was collected from a human donor who donated a stem cell graft to a child with combined immunodeficiency. The CDR3 in this case is CASRKLAEKNNEQFF. The DNA reads as follows: TGTGCCAGCAGGAAACTAGCGGAAAAAAACAATGAGCAGTTCTTC.